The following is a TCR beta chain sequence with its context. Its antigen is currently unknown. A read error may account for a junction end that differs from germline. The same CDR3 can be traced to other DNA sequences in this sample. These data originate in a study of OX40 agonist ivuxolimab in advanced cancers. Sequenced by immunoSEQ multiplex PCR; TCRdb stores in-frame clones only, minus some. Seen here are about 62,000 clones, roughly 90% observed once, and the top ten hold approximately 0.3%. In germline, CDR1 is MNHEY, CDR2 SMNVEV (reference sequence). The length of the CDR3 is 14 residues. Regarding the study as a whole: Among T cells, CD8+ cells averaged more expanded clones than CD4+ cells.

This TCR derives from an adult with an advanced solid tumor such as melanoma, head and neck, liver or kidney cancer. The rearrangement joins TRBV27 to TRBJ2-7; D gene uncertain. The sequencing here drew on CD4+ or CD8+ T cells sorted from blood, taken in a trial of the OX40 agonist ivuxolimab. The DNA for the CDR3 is TGCGCCAGCAGTTTAGTAAGAGGAATCTACGAGCAGTACTTC. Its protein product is CASSLVRGIYEQYF.